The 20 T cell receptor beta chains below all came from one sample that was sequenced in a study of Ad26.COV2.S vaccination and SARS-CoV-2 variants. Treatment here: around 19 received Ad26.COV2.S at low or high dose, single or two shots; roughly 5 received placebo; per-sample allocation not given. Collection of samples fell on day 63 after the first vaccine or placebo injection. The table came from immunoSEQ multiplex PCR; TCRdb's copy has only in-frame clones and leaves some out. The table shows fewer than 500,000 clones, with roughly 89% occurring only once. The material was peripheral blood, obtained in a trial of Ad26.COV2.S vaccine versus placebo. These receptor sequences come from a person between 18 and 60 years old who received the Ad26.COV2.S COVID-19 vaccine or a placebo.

Here the CDR3 DNA reads TGCGCCAGCAGCCAAGGTCCCTATAACTATGGCTACACCTTC. Translated: CASSQGPYNYGYTF. This sequence joins TRBV4-3 and TRBJ1-2, with unresolved D. The V end was cut by 1 base, the J end by 1 base, with 7 bases between. Germline CDR1 reads LGHNA; CDR2 reads YSLEER. The CDR3 has 14 residues.

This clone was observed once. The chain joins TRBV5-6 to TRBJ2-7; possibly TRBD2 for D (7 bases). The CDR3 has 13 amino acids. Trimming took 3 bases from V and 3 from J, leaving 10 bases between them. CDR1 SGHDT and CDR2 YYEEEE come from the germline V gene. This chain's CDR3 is CASSYGGRYEQYF. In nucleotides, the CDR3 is TGTGCCAGCAGCTACGGGGGGCGCTACGAGCAGTACTTC.

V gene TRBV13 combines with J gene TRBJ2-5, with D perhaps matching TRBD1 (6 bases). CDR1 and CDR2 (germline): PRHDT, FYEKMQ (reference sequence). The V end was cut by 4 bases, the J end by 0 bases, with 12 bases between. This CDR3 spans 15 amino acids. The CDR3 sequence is CASSYRRDNQETQYF. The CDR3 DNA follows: TGTGCCAGCAGCTACCGCCGGGACAACCAAGAGACCCAGTACTTC.

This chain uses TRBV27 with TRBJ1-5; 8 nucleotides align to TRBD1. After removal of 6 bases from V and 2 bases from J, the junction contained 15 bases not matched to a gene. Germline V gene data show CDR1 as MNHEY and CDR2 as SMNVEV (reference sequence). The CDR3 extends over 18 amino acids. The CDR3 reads CASSHGTGASPGNQPQHF. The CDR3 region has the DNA TGTGCCAGCAGCCACGGGACAGGCGCCTCGCCGGGCAATCAGCCCCAGCATTTT.

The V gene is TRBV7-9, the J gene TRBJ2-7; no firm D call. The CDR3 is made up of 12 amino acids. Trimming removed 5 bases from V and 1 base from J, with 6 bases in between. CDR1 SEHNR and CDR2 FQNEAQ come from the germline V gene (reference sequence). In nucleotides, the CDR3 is TGTGCCAGCAGCCCTACTTCCTACGAGCAGTACTTC. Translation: CASSPTSYEQYF.

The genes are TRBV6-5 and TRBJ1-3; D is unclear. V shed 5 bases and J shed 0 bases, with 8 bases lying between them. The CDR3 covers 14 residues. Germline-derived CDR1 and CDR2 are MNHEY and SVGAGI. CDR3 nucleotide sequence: TGTGCCAGCAGTCCCGAGGGCTCTGGAAACACCATATATTTT. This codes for CASSPEGSGNTIYF.

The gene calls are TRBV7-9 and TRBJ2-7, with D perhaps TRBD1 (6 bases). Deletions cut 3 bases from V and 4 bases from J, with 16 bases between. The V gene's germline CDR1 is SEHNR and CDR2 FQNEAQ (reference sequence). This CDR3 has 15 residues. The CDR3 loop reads CASSFLQGNPYEQYF. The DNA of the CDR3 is TGTGCCAGCAGCTTCCTGCAGGGGAACCCTTACGAGCAGTACTTC.

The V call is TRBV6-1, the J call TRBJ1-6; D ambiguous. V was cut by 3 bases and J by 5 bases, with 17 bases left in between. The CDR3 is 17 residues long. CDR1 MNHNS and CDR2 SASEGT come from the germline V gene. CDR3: CASSEVNGDRNNSPLHF. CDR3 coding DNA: TGTGCCAGCAGTGAGGTGAACGGGGATAGGAATAATTCACCCCTCCACTTT.

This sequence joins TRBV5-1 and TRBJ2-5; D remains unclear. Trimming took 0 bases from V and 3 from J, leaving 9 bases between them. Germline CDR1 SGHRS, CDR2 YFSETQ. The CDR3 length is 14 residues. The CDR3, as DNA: TGCGCCAGCAGCTTGGTGGGGTTCGAAGAGACCCAGTACTTC. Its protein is CASSLVGFEETQYF.

CDR3 coding DNA: TGTGCCAGCAGCTTAGCTGGAGACAGGGGAAGTGGAGGCTACACCTTC. Translating gives CASSLAGDRGSGGYTF. The chain recombines TRBV7-8 with TRBJ1-2; 8 bases agree with TRBD1. This CDR3 is 16 amino acids long. Germline values: CDR1 SGHVS, CDR2 FQNEAQ. The V and J ends lost 0 bases and 8 bases, in that order; junction bases with no gene match: 11.

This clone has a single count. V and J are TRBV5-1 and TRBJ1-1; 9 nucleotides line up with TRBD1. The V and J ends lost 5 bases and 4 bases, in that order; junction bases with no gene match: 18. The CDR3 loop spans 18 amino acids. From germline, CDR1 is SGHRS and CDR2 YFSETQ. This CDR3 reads CASRYHPGQGVSSTEAFF. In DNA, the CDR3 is TGCGCCAGCAGATATCATCCGGGACAGGGTGTTTCGAGCACTGAAGCTTTCTTT.

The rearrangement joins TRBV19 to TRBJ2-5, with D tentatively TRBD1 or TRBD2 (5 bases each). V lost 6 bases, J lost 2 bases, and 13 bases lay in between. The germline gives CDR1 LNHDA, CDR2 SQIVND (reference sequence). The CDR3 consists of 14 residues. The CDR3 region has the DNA TGTGCCAGTAGCGGTTGGGGGATTCAAGAGACCCAGTACTTC. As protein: CASSGWGIQETQYF.

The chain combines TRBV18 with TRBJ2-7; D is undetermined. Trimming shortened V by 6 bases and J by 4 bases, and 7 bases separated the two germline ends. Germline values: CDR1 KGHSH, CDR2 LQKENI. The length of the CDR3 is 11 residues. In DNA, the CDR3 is TGTGCCAGCTCCCTGAATTACGAGCAGTACTTC. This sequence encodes CASSLNYEQYF.

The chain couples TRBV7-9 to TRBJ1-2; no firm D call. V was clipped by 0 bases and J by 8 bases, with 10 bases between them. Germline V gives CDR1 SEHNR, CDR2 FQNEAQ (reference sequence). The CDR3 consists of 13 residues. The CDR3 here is CASSLAFQYGYTF. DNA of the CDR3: TGTGCCAGCAGCTTAGCTTTCCAGTACGGCTACACCTTC.

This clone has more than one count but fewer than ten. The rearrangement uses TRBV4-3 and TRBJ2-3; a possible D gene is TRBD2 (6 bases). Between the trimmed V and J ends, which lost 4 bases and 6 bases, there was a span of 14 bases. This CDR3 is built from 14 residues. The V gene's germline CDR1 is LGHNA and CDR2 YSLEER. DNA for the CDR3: TGCGCCAGCAGCCCGCAAGGTGGGGGGGATACGCAGTATTTT. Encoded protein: CASSPQGGGDTQYF.

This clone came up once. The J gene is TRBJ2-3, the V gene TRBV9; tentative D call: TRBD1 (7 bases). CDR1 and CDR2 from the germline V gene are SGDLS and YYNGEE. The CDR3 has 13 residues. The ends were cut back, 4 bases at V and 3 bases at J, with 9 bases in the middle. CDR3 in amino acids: CASSQGGTDTQYF. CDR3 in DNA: TGTGCCAGCAGCCAGGGGGGTACAGATACGCAGTATTTT.

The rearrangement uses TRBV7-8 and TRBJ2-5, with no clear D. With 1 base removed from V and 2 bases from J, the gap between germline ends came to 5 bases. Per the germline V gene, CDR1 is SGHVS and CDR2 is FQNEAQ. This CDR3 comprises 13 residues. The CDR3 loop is CASSLGPQETQYF. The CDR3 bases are TGTGCCAGCAGCTTAGGCCCACAAGAGACCCAGTACTTC.

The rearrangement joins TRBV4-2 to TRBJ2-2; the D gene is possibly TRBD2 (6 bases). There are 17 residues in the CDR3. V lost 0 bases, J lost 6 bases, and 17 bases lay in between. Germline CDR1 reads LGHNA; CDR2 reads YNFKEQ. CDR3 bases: TGTGCCAGCAGCCAAGATGCAGGGACTGGAAGGGCCGGGGAGCTGTTTTTT. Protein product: CASSQDAGTGRAGELFF.

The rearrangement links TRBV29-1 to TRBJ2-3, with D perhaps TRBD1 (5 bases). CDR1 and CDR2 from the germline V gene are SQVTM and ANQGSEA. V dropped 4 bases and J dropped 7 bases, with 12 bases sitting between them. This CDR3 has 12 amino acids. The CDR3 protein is CSVGQGRNTQYF. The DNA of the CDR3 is TGCAGCGTTGGGCAGGGAAGGAATACGCAGTATTTT.

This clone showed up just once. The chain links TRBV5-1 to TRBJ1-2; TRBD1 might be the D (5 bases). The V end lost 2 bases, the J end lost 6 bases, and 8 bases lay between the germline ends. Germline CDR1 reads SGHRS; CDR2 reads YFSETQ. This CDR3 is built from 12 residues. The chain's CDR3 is CASSFDRNGYTF. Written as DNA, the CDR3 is TGCGCCAGCAGCTTCGACAGAAATGGCTACACCTTC.